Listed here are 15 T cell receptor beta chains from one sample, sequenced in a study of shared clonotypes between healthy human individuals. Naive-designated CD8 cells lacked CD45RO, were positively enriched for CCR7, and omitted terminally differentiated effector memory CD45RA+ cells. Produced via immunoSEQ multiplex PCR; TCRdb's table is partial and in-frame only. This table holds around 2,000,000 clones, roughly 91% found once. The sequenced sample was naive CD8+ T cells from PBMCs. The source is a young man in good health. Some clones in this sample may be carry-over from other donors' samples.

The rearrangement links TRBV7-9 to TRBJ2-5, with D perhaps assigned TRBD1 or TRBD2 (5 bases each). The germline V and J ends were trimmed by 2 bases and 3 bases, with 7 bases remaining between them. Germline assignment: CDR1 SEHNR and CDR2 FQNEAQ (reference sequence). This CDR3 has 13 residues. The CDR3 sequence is CASSLMGEETQYF. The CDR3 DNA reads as TGTGCCAGCAGCTTAATGGGGGAAGAGACCCAGTACTTC.

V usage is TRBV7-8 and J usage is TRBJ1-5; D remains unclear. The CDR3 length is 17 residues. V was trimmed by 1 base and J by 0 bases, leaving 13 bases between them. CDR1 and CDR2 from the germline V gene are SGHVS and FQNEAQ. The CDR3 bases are TGTGCCAGCAGCTTAGGGCAGGATCCATATAGCAATCAGCCCCAGCATTTT. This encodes CASSLGQDPYSNQPQHF.

CDR3 in amino acids: CASSPVARRRNNEQFF. CDR3 in DNA: TGTGCCAGCAGTCCAGTGGCCCGCCGCCGGAACAATGAGCAGTTCTTC. The chain is built from TRBV28 and TRBJ2-1, with unresolved D. The CDR3 sequence is 16 residues long. Per germline, CDR1 MDHEN and CDR2 SYDVKM. The V end was cut by 5 bases, the J end by 5 bases, with 19 bases between.

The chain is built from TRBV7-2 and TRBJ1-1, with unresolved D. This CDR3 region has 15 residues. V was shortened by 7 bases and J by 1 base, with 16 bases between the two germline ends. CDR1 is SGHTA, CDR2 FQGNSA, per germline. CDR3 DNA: TGTGCCAGCACCGCTCCCTCCCGGGGGAACACTGAAGCTTTCTTT. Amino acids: CASTAPSRGNTEAFF.

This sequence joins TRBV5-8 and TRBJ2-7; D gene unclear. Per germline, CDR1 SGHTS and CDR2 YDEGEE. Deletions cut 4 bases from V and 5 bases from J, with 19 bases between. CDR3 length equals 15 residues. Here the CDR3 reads CASSPARNNLHEQYF. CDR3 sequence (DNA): TGTGCCAGCAGCCCAGCAAGGAACAATCTCCACGAGCAGTACTTC.

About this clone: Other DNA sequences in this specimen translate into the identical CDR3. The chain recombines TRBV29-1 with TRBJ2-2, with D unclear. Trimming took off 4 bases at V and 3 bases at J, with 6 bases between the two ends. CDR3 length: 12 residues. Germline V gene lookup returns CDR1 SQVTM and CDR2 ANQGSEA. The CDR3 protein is CSVVGHTGELFF. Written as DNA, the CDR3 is TGCAGCGTTGTAGGGCACACCGGGGAGCTGTTTTTT.

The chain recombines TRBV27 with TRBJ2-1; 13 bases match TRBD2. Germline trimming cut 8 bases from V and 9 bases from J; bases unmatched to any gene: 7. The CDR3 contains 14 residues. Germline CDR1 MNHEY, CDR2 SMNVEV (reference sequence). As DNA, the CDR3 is TGTGCCAGCTCCGGACTAGCGGGAGAAGGTGAGCAGTTCTTC. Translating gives CASSGLAGEGEQFF.

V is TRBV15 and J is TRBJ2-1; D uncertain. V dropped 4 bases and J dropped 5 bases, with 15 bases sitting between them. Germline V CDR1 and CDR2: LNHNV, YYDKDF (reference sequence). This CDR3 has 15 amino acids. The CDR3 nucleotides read TGTGCCACCAGCACAGCCCGGTCTCTGAACAATGAGCAGTTCTTC. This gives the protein CATSTARSLNNEQFF.

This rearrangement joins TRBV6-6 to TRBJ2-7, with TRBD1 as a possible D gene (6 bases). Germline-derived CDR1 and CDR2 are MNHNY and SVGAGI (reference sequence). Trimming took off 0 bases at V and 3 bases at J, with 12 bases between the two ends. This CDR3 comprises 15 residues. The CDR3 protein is CASSYSQGDLYEQYF. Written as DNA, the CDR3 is TGTGCCAGCAGTTACTCACAGGGTGATCTCTACGAGCAGTACTTC.

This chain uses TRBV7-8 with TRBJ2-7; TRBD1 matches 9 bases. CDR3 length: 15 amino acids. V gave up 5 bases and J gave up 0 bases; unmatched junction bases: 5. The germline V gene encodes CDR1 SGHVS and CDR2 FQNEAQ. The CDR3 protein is CASSRQGVSSYEQYF. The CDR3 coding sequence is TGTGCCAGCAGCCGACAGGGGGTATCCTCCTACGAGCAGTACTTC.

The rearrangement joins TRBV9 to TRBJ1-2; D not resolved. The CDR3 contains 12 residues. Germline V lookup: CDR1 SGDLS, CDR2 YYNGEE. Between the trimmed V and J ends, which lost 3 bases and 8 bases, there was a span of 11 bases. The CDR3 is CASSAGWEGYTF. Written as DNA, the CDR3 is TGTGCCAGCAGCGCCGGGTGGGAAGGCTACACCTTC.

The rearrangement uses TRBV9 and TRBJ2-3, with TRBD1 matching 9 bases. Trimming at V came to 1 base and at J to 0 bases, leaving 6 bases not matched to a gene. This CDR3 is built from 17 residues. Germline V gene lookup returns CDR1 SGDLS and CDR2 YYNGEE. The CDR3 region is CASSVQGTGLSTDTQYF. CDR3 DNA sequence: TGTGCCAGCAGCGTACAAGGGACAGGGCTTAGCACAGATACGCAGTATTTT.

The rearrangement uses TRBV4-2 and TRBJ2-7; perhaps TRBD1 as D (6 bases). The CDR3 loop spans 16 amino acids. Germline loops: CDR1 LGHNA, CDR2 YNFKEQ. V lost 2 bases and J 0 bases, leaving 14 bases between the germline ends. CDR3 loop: CASSQSGTLSSYEQYF. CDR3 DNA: TGTGCCAGCAGCCAATCCGGGACACTGAGCTCCTACGAGCAGTACTTC.

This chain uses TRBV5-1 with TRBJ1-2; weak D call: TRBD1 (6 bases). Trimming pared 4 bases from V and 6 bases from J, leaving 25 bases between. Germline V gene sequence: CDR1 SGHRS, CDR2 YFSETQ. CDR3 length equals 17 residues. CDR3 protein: CASSPVRDQGLENGYTF. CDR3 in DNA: TGCGCCAGCAGCCCAGTGCGGGACCAGGGGTTAGAAAATGGCTACACCTTC.

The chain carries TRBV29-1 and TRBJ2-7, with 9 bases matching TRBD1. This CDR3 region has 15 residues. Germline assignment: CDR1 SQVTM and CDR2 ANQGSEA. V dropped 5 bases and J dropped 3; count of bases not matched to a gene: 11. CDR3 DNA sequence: TGCAGCGTTTTGACGTCTACAGGGGGCGGCTACGAGCAGTACTTC. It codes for CSVLTSTGGGYEQYF.